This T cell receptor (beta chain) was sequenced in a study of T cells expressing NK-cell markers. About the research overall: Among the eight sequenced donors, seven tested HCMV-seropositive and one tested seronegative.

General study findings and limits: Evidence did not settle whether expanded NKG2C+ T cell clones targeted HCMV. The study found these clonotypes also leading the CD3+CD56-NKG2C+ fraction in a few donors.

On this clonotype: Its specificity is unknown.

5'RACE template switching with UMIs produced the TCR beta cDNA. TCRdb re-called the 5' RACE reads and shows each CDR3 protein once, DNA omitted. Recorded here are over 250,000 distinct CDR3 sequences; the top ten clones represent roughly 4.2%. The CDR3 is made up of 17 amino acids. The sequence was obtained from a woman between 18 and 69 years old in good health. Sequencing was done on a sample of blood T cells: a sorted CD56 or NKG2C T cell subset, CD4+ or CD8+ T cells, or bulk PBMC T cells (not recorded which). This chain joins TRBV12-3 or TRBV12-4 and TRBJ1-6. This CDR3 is CASSGHLLSSYNSPLHF.